The present T cell receptor (beta chain) was sequenced within a study of T cells in Graves' hyperthyroidism and ophthalmopathy. This clonotype occurred many times. Amplification yielded TCR beta CDR3 regions, with RNA transcripts as the source. HTBI primers drove first-round RT-PCR of the TCR CDR3. Via MiXCR, TCRdb re-called the multiplex PCR reads, giving one row per CDR3 protein. The sample contains 550,000 to 600,000 distinct CDR3 sequences, 16% of which appear only once. This CDR3 has 17 residues. Germline CDR1 reads DFQATT; CDR2 reads SNEGSKA (reference sequence). V was pared by 6 bases and J by 0 bases, with 17 bases of the junction left unmatched.

The V call is TRBV20-1, the J call TRBJ2-7; 7 bases line up with TRBD2. The sequenced sample was blood. This receptor was obtained from a woman in her late teens or twenties with Graves' hyperthyroidism. In nucleotides, the CDR3 is TGCAGTGCCAGGGAAGGGAGGGCTCTCTCATTCTCCTACGAGCAGTACTTC. The encoded protein is CSAREGRALSFSYEQYF.